This T cell receptor (beta chain) stems from a study of cytomegalovirus exposure and HLA in healthy donors. The overall study: There were about 86 million unique TCRs (from HLA-typed donors) in an early data release. Within the Caucasian-associated ancestry cluster were 65% to 85% of the roughly 400 genotyped donors. Whole-study findings and limits: It was likely that a cluster of highly shared sequence variants was a sequencing artifact. Some public TCRs appeared in many individuals, while most sequences were rare.

This clone was seen once. What it binds is unknown. Different DNA sequences within this sample yield the same CDR3. The CDR3 is 12 amino acids. Trimming cost V 0 bases and J 9 bases, with 7 bases left between them. CDR1 and CDR2 from the germline V gene are SGHRS and YFSETQ. Use of 60 Vbeta and 13 Jbeta primers characterized the PCR. Assay: immunoSEQ multiplex PCR; the TCRdb copy retains only in-frame clones and omits some. The sample lists more than 80,000 clones; around 81% were seen once. Sequencing was done on a sample of PBMCs. The sequence was collected from a female donor in good health and CMV-seropositive. This chain joins TRBV5-1 and TRBJ2-1; D is unclear. For the CDR3, the DNA is TGCGCCAGCAGCTTGGAAGGAGTTGAGCAGTTCTTC. This codes for CASSLEGVEQFF.